A selection of T cell receptor beta chains follows, all from one sample in a study of blood T cells in healthy people across ages. TCRdb analysed the 5' RACE reads with MiXCR anew, one entry per CDR3 protein. The repertoire has about 770,000 distinct CDR3 sequences, approximately 48% of them found once; the top ten carry about a fifth. Sequencing used blood. The receptors stem from a man aged 55 to 70 in good health. Both conserved end residues are trimmed from each CDR3. Size tells how often a clone was seen (once, few, many) or the class of an expanded clone, and some rows leave it out.

cdr3_length j_call v_call clone_size cdr3_aa
13 - TRBV6-5 once ASSRGDRGEDEQY
10 TRBJ2-7 TRBV29-1 few SVAQGFYEQY
13 - TRBV6-2/TRBV6-3 - ASSGTSSSSYEQY
13 TRBJ2-7 TRBV20-1 - SASPLRRGSYEQY
13 TRBJ2-1 TRBV28 - ASSTSGGGYNEQF
13 TRBJ2-1 TRBV7-2 few ASSLNPGGGNEQF
13 TRBJ2-1 TRBV7-9 - ASSLGGSYYNEQF
13 TRBJ1-5 TRBV6-1 - ASTPGVFGNQPQH
15 TRBJ1-5 TRBV5-1 - ASRSGTGVKANQPQH
12 TRBJ1-2 TRBV7-2 few ASSLAGGGLGYT
12 TRBJ1-2 TRBV28 - ASSFGAGTYGYT
11 TRBJ2-1 TRBV20-1 - SAGTSGVGEQF
14 TRBJ2-2 TRBV5-6 - ASSLRTSGYTGELF
12 TRBJ2-2 TRBV2 - ASRRRTNTGELF
11 TRBJ1-2 TRBV20-1 few SARDRVRYGYT
13 TRBJ2-1 TRBV7-2 few ASSLGVGTLNEQF
12 TRBJ2-7 TRBV25-1 - ASSATGHSYEQY
11 TRBJ1-2 TRBV2 many ASSLQGRSGYT
11 TRBJ2-7 TRBV7-2 many ASSLSGNYEQY
12 - TRBV29-1 - SVVGPGELYEQY
14 TRBJ2-1 TRBV20-1 few SARPRGRGVYNEQF
12 TRBJ2-7 TRBV9 few ASSVNFFSYEQY
13 - TRBV20-1 - SAGDLRDSSCEQY
14 TRBJ1-2 TRBV7-9 once ASSPGQADLSYGYT
13 - TRBV20-1 few SAPGTGANTYEQY
14 TRBJ2-5 TRBV6-6 - ASSSRAGGPGETQY
12 TRBJ2-7 TRBV30 - AWTRGQGSHEQY
14 TRBJ1-6 TRBV4-3 - ASSQDVQGNNSPLH
13 TRBJ2-3 TRBV6-2/TRBV6-3 - ASREHSGGTDTQY
14 TRBJ2-1 TRBV27 - ASSSKRRGGHNEQF
12 TRBJ1-4 TRBV12-3/TRBV12-4 - ASSLGGAGEKLF
14 - TRBV5-4 - ASSLREGQNSHEQY
12 TRBJ1-1 TRBV7-9 once ASSTGQGYTEAF
13 TRBJ2-7 TRBV12-3/TRBV12-4 many ASRVGTGVTYEQY
11 TRBJ1-1 TRBV5-1 few ASPYREEAEAF
14 TRBJ2-1 TRBV10-3 - AISDPGTSLLNEQF
14 TRBJ2-1 TRBV20-1 few SAIDGLASSYNEQF
12 TRBJ2-5 TRBV9 many ASSVDLRGETQY
11 TRBJ2-3 TRBV2 - ATSFGGEYTQY